These 18 T cell receptor beta chains were all obtained from the same sample, sequenced in a study of blood T cell repertoires in COVID-19. TCRdb's copy holds only in-frame clones and misses some; the assay was immunoSEQ multiplex PCR. The sample contains approximately 430,000 clones, 86% of which appear only once. The sample taken for sequencing was peripheral blood. The receptors stem from a woman under 40 with active or convalescent COVID-19.

This clone was seen only a few times. The genes are TRBV5-1 and TRBJ1-2, with D possibly TRBD1 on 6 matching bases. CDR1 is SGHRS and CDR2 is YFSETQ in the germline V gene. Trimming took off 1 base at V and 8 bases at J, with 12 bases between the two ends. The CDR3 has 13 amino acids. CDR3 nucleotide sequence: TGCGCCAGCAGCTTGACAGGGCTTGAAGGCTACACCTTC. This gives the protein CASSLTGLEGYTF. Full variable domain (outside the CDR3, taken from reference TRBV5-1 and TRBJ1-2): KAGVTQTPRYLIKTRGQQVTLSCSPISGHRSVSWYQQTPGQGLQFLFEYFSETQRNKGNFPGRFSGRQFSNSRSEMNVSTLELGDSALYLCASSLTGLEGYTFGSGTRLTVV.

The table lists this clone with a count of one. The genes are TRBV2 and TRBJ2-2; 11 positions match TRBD2. The germline gives CDR1 SNHLY, CDR2 FYNNEI. This CDR3 region has 20 residues. The V gene end was trimmed by 7 bases and the J gene end by 0 bases; junction bases not matched to a gene: 16. CDR3 sequence: CASTFPGTSGEEANTGELFF. As DNA, the CDR3 is TGTGCCAGCACTTTTCCCGGGACTAGCGGCGAAGAAGCGAACACCGGGGAGCTGTTTTTT.

The genes are TRBV4-2 and TRBJ2-3, with 7 bases identical to TRBD2. V trimming: 1 base; J trimming: 6 bases; junction bases outside the gene matches: 13. This CDR3 has 17 amino acids. Germline V gives CDR1 LGHNA, CDR2 YNFKEQ. DNA of the CDR3: TGTGCCAGCAGCCAAGCGAACGAGGGAGGGCCTCGTGATACGCAGTATTTT. Its translation is CASSQANEGGPRDTQYF.

This clone occurred a few times. The chain carries TRBV6-4 and TRBJ2-2; 8 positions agree with TRBD2. This CDR3 comprises 15 residues. V shed 0 bases and J 5 bases; nucleotides not matched to a gene: 2. The germline CDR1 and CDR2 sequences are MRHNA and SNTAGT. The CDR3 DNA is TGTGCCAGCAGTGACTCGGGACTAGAGACCGGGGAGCTGTTTTTT. It encodes CASSDSGLETGELFF.

V usage is TRBV7-9 and J usage is TRBJ1-1; TRBD1 aligns across 7 bases. This CDR3 is built from 13 residues. J lost 5 bases, V lost 5 bases, and 5 bases had no gene match. Germline CDR1 reads SEHNR; CDR2 reads FQNEAQ (reference sequence). CDR3 region: CASSETQGTEAFF. CDR3 DNA: TGTGCCAGCAGCGAGACACAGGGGACTGAAGCTTTCTTT.

The V and J genes are TRBV6-2 or TRBV6-3 and TRBJ2-1, with 9 bases that match TRBD2. CDR3 length: 16 amino acids. J was trimmed by 6 bases and V by 5 bases; bases with no gene match: 11. CDR1 is MNHEY and CDR2 is SVGEGT in the germline V gene. The CDR3 region is CASSGLAGETTNEQFF. DNA for the CDR3: TGTGCCAGCAGTGGGTTAGCGGGAGAGACCACCAATGAGCAGTTCTTC.

The gene calls are TRBV6-5 and TRBJ2-7; a possible D gene is TRBD1 (6 bases). V was pared by 5 bases and J by 4 bases, with 15 bases between. The germline CDR1 and CDR2 sequences are MNHEY and SVGAGI. The CDR3 has 14 amino acids. The CDR3 reads CASSPDWTEYEQYF. The CDR3 DNA reads TGTGCCAGCAGTCCAGACTGGACAGAATACGAGCAGTACTTC.

The V and J genes are TRBV7-2 and TRBJ2-1; the match to TRBD2 covers 10 bases. Looked up from germline, CDR1 is SGHTA and CDR2 is FQGNSA. Trimming cost V 0 bases and J 5 bases; bases outside gene matches: 1. This CDR3 has 15 amino acids. CDR3 in DNA: TGTGCCAGCAGCTTAGCGGGGACTAGCGACAATGAGCAGTTCTTC. The encoded protein is CASSLAGTSDNEQFF. The whole variable domain, remainder taken from reference TRBV7-2 and TRBJ2-1, is GAGVSQSPSNKVTEKGKDVELRCDPISGHTALYWYRQSLGQGLEFLIYFQGNSAPDKSGLPSDRFSAERTGGSVSTLTIQRTQQEDSAVYLCASSLAGTSDNEQFFGPGTRLTVL.

The CDR3 nucleotides are TGTGCCAGCAGCCAGACAGCGAGCTCCTACGAGCAGTACTTC. Protein sequence: CASSQTASSYEQYF. This chain joins TRBV3-1 (or the pseudogene TRBV3-2) and TRBJ2-7, with D possibly matching TRBD1 (5 bases). Germline V gives CDR1 LGHDT, CDR2 YNNKEL (reference sequence). Trimming removed 3 bases from V and 0 bases from J, with 9 bases in between. The CDR3 covers 14 residues.

In this sample, this clone turned up a few times. This chain uses TRBV5-1 with TRBJ1-5; D is unclear. V lost 4 bases to trimming and J lost 3 bases, with 14 bases between them. Germline assignment: CDR1 SGHRS and CDR2 YFSETQ. The CDR3 has 15 amino acids. CDR3 DNA: TGCGCCAGCAGCCCAACGGGTCTCCCCAATCAGCCCCAGCATTTT. Amino acids: CASSPTGLPNQPQHF.

The chain uses TRBV5-5 and TRBJ1-4; tentatively, D is TRBD1 (6 bases). From germline, CDR1 is SGHKS and CDR2 YYEKEE (reference sequence). The germline V and J ends were trimmed by 4 bases and 3 bases, with 10 bases remaining between them. This CDR3 is 14 amino acids long. CDR3 amino acids: CASSPGGPNEKLFF. For the CDR3, the DNA is TGTGCCAGCAGCCCGGGGGGGCCTAATGAAAAACTGTTTTTT.

The V and J genes are TRBV9 and TRBJ2-5, with 9 bases matching TRBD2. Germline V gene lookup returns CDR1 SGDLS and CDR2 YYNGEE. CDR3 length: 16 amino acids. Trimming removed 3 bases from V and 7 bases from J; junction bases left unmatched: 13. The CDR3 bases are TGTGCCAGCAGCGCGCGGACTAGCGCCCACTGGGGGACCCAGTACTTC. Protein sequence: CASSARTSAHWGTQYF.

The chain recombines TRBV5-1 with TRBJ1-3; 8 bases are a match to TRBD1. The CDR3 consists of 16 residues. Trimming cost V 0 bases and J 0 bases; bases outside gene matches: 2. Germline CDR1 SGHRS, CDR2 YFSETQ. CDR3 amino acids: CASSLGDRNSGNTIYF. DNA of the CDR3: TGCGCCAGCAGCTTGGGGGACAGGAACTCTGGAAACACCATATATTTT.

The CDR3 is CASSSKTSGGYTDTQYF. The CDR3 DNA follows: TGTGCCAGCAGTTCCAAGACTAGCGGGGGGTACACAGATACGCAGTATTTT. V and J are TRBV27 and TRBJ2-3; 13 nucleotides line up with TRBD2. This CDR3 region has 17 residues. Germline V gene lookup returns CDR1 MNHEY and CDR2 SMNVEV (reference sequence). V shed 4 bases, J shed 2 bases, and the junction held 6 bases outside the gene matches.

The CDR3 protein is CASSQDRSGGVDNQPQHF. The CDR3 DNA follows: TGTGCCAGCAGCCAAGATCGTTCAGGAGGGGTTGACAATCAGCCCCAGCATTTT. V is TRBV3-1 (or the pseudogene TRBV3-2) and J is TRBJ1-5, with D perhaps matching TRBD1 (5 bases). Trimming shortened V by 0 bases and J by 3 bases, and 18 bases separated the two germline ends. From germline, CDR1 is LGHDT and CDR2 YNNKEL (reference sequence). The CDR3 has 18 residues.

The CDR3 is CASSERGGSENTEAFF. The CDR3 DNA sequence: TGCGCCAGCAGCGAACGTGGGGGGTCGGAGAACACTGAAGCTTTCTTT. The V gene is TRBV4-1, the J gene TRBJ1-1; tentative D call: TRBD1 (5 bases). V lost 5 bases to trimming and J lost 1 base, with 17 bases between them. The CDR3 contains 16 residues. In germline, CDR1 is MGHRA, CDR2 YSYEKL.

The chain has TRBV7-9 and TRBJ2-3, with a weak D call TRBD1 (5 bases). With 4 bases removed from V and 2 bases from J, the gap between germline ends came to 22 bases. This CDR3 has 18 residues. From germline, CDR1 is SEHNR and CDR2 FQNEAQ (reference sequence). DNA of the CDR3: TGTGCCAGCAGCTCGGGTCAAGGGGAAGGGCTCACCACAGATACGCAGTATTTT. This codes for CASSSGQGEGLTTDTQYF. The variable domain in full, completed from reference TRBV7-9 and TRBJ2-3, reads DTGVSQNPRHKITKRGQNVTFRCDPISEHNRLYWYRQTLGQGPEFLTYFQNEAQLEKSRLLSDRFSAERPKGSFSTLEIQRTEQGDSAMYLCASSSGQGEGLTTDTQYFGPGTRLTVL.

This clone was found a few times. The chain has TRBV10-3 and TRBJ1-1, with 8 positions matching TRBD1. The CDR3 is 15 amino acids. V was pared by 4 bases and J by 3 bases, with 7 bases of the junction left unmatched. Germline loops: CDR1 ENHRY, CDR2 SYGVKD. CDR3 residues: CAISAGDRSDTEAFF. CDR3 bases: TGTGCCATCAGTGCCGGGGACAGGTCGGACACTGAAGCTTTCTTT.